This record concerns one T cell receptor beta chain sequence. Per the germline V gene, CDR1 is GTSNPN and CDR2 is SVGIG (reference sequence). The CDR3 loop spans 14 amino acids. With 8 bases removed from V and 0 bases from J, the gap between germline ends came to 15 bases. Only in-frame clones appear in the TCRdb table, and some are missing; sequencing was by immunoSEQ multiplex PCR. This table has under 40,000 clones, 90% appearing once. The entry originates in a study of T cell changes during pregnancy in multiple sclerosis. The source material was CD8+ T cells from peripheral blood mononuclear cells, sampled before pregnancy. V and J are TRBV30 and TRBJ2-3; D is perhaps TRBD2 (6 bases). This clonotype was obtained from a female donor with multiple sclerosis, enrolled in a pregnancy study. CDR3 DNA: TGTGCCCGGGGCGGGATTTCTAGCACAGATACGCAGTATTTT. This gives the protein CARGGISSTDTQYF.